What follows describes a single T cell receptor beta chain. The data derive from a study of radiation and T cells in renal cell carcinoma. Study-wide background: Nephrectomy followed 15 Gy stereotactic body radiation by 4 weeks.

TCRdb's copy holds only in-frame clones and misses some; the assay was immunoSEQ multiplex PCR. In the table there are some 150,000 clones, over 80% of which are singletons. This sample's time point: baseline pretreatment blood. As for treatment: 15 Gy SBRT to primary tumor, nephrectomy 4 weeks later. The CDR3 is made up of 14 amino acids. The V gene end was trimmed by 5 bases and the J gene end by 1 base; junction bases not matched to a gene: 1. Germline CDR1 reads SGHAT; CDR2 reads FQNNGV. The rearrangement links TRBV11-2 to TRBJ2-7, with TRBD1 matching 11 bases. The specimen comprised blood, sampled from a patient whose treatment included radiotherapy and nephrectomy. The source is a woman aged 50 to 60 with renal cell carcinoma. CDR3 bases: TGTGCCAGCAGCAGGGACAGGGGGTCCTACGAGCAGTACTTC. Translating it yields CASSRDRGSYEQYF.